This T cell receptor (beta chain) was identified during a study of control samples from healthy donors and cancer patients. Profiled with immunoSEQ multiplex PCR; TCRdb holds only in-frame clones, not every one. Among some 130,000 clones, more than 90% were seen once, and the ten largest hold less than 7%. Germline lookup yields CDR1 SGHNT and CDR2 YYREEE (reference sequence). With V trimmed by 1 base and J by 4 bases, 7 bases remained unmatched. The CDR3 loop spans 15 amino acids. Sequenced: blood. The source is a man aged 18-30 years in good health. This chain links TRBV5-4 with TRBJ1-1, with 7 bases lining up with TRBD1. This chain's CDR3 is CASSLTQGGGTEAFF. The DNA of the CDR3 is TGTGCCAGCAGCTTGACTCAGGGGGGAGGCACTGAAGCTTTCTTT.